A single T cell receptor beta chain is shown here with its context. The antigen it binds to is not known. This sample was included in a study of monozygotic twins with inflammatory bowel disease (dated by TCRdb to the late 2010s). A note on the overall study: The complete study included 28 monozygotic twin pairs: 19 IBD-discordant Danish pairs and nine German pairs, of which four were IBD-concordant and five were IBD-discordant. Disease-associated traits were sought mainly through comparisons between IBD patients and their genetically identical healthy co-twins within discordant pairs. Each individual had, on average, about 151 000 unique TCRalpha sequences and 181 000 unique TCRbeta sequences available for analysis. Findings and caveats that apply to the study as a whole: The analysis was unable to tell different T cell subtypes apart. Compared with healthy twins, IBD patients shared fewer clonotypes with other individuals, and the difference was most pronounced in patients with signs of disease activity. The results gave no support for a single strong signal or clonotype linked to IBD. Repertoire similarity did not differ between concordant and discordant twins, which could be due to limited statistical power. Because patients received different immunosuppressive treatments, the repertoires may have picked up extra background noise and variability between individuals. IBD patients had lower TCRbeta repertoire diversity, measured by the inverse Simpson index, than their healthy co-twins.

The library was prepared using 5' RACE. The input for every TCR library was 3,500 to 4,500 ng of total RNA. For each sample, cDNA was synthesized in eight separate reactions using SMARTScribe reverse transcriptase. During cDNA synthesis, template switching introduced unique molecular identifiers that contained a 6-nucleotide sample barcode. TCRalpha and TCRbeta cDNA was amplified in two nested PCRs of about 17 and 10 cycles, and bead purification was carried out after each PCR. Before amplification, the cDNA was treated with uracil DNA-glycosylase and purified using the QIAquick PCR purification kit. The second PCR added Illumina TruSeq-compatible adapters along with sample-specific barcodes. TapeStation and Qubit were used to check library quality and concentration, and around 5 ng of each library went into the pool. The pooled libraries were sequenced with 2 x 100 bp reads and custom sequencing primers on an Illumina HiSeq2500 single-index Rapid Run. The published analysis was carried out like this. MiGEC version 1.2.6 was used for UMI-based consensus assembly to correct PCR and sequencing errors. MiXCR version 2.1.1 was used for V(D)J alignment, clonotype assembly and CDR3 extraction. To normalise gene usage, clonotype sharing and MAIT/NKT TCR abundance, the top 1000, 10 000 and 20 000 clonotypes in each sample were analysed. After downsampling to 27 000 UMIs, diversity was calculated as the inverse Simpson index using the vegan R package. Paired Mann-Whitney U tests were applied to discordant twin pairs, with Benjamini-Hochberg correction for multiple testing. TCRdb reprocessed the reads; each CDR3 protein sequence makes one entry, and DNA is unavailable. TCRdb's processing, not the authors', yielded these V and J calls. This sample's listing comprises 300,000 to 400,000 distinct CDR3 sequences. The leading ten clones occupy 2% to 2.5% of the sample.

From each donor, a roughly 2.5 ml peripheral blood sample was collected into PAXgene tubes and stored at -80 degrees C. Without any T cell sorting, total RNA was extracted from whole blood using the PAXgene blood miRNA kit on an automated QIAcube. Peripheral blood from monozygotic twin pairs, either concordant or discordant for inflammatory bowel disease, underwent deep TCRalpha and TCRbeta repertoire profiling that used unique molecular barcoding. Smoking habits were recorded for all twin pairs, with individuals classified as current, former or never smokers. The clonotype was recovered from a human donor with ulcerative colitis or Crohn's disease, or a healthy co-twin of an affected twin (not recorded which). The sequenced material came from blood.

The CDR3 reads CASSLTSGTNTGELFF. The chain links TRBV3-1 with TRBJ2-2; TCRdb picks TRBD2, but there is no DNA to check that call. According to the germline V gene (reference sequence), CDR1 reads LGHDT and CDR2 reads YNNKEL. The CDR3 covers 16 residues, taking in both the cysteine and the phenylalanine. DNA is not on record.